This TCR beta chain was captured in a study of T cell responses to AZD1222 COVID-19 vaccine. Study outcomes and limitations: White British people made up most donors, females outnumbered males, and clonal diversity was possibly underestimated. Spike-specific TCR breadth and depth both grew after two AZD1222 doses.

The assay was immunoSEQ multiplex PCR, and TCRdb's table has in-frame clones only and misses some. The table shows some 100,000 clones, with 70% to 90% occurring only once. Comment on this clone: Its antigen remains unidentified.

The germline V and J ends were trimmed by 5 bases and 0 bases, with 8 bases remaining between them. The germline CDR1 and CDR2 sequences are LNHDA and SQIVND (reference sequence). The CDR3 is made up of 14 amino acids. This receptor was taken from an adult in good health. The V gene is TRBV19, the J gene TRBJ1-3, with no clear D. The sequences come from peripheral blood, collected on day 0 of MenACWY control vaccination. The CDR3 sequence is CASSQTISGNTIYF. The CDR3 bases are TGTGCCAGTAGTCAGACGATCTCTGGAAACACCATATATTTT.